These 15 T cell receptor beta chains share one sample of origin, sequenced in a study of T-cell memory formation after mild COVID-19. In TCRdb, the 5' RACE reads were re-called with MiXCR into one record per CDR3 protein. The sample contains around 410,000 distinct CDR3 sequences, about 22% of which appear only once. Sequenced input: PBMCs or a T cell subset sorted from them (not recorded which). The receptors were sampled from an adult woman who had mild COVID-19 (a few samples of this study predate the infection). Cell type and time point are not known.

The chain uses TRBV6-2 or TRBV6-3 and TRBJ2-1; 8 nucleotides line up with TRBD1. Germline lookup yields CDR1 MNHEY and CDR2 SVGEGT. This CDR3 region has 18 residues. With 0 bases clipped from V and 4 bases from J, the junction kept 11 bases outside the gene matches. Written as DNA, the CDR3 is TGTGCCAGCAGTTACTCACTCCTAAGGACAGGGAAGTACAATGAGCAGTTCTTC. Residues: CASSYSLLRTGKYNEQFF.

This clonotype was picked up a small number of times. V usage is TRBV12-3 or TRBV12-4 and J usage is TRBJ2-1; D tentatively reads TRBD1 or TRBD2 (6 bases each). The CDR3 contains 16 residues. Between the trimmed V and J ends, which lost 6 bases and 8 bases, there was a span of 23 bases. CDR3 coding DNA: TGTGCCAGCAGCGAACCCCACGGAGGGGGTTTCGATGAGCAGTTCTTC. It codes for CASSEPHGGGFDEQFF.

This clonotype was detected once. The CDR3 DNA reads as TGTGCCAGCAGCGACGCCGGGACTAGGAGCAATGAGCAGTTCTTC. The encoded protein is CASSDAGTRSNEQFF. The gene calls are TRBV7-6 and TRBJ2-1; 8 bases are a match to TRBD2. V trimming: 5 bases; J trimming: 6 bases; junction bases outside the gene matches: 9. This CDR3 has 15 residues. CDR1 and CDR2 (germline): SGHVS, FNYEAQ.

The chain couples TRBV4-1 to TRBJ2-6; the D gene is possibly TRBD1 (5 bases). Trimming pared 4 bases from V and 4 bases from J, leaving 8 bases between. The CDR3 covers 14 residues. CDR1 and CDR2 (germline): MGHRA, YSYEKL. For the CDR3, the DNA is TGCGCCAGCAGCCCCCGGACAGGGGCCAACGTCCTGACTTTC. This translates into CASSPRTGANVLTF.

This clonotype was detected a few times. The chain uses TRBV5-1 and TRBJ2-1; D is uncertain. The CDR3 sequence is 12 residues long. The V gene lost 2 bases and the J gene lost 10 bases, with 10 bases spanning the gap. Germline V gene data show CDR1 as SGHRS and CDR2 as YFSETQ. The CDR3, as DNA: TGCGCCAGCAGCTTACTGATGGAGGAGCAGTTCTTC. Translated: CASSLLMEEQFF.

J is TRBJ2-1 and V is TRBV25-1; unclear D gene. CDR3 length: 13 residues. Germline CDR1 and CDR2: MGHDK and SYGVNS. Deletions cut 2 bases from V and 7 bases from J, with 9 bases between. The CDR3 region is CASSEGIANEQFF. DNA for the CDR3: TGTGCCAGCAGTGAAGGAATAGCAAATGAGCAGTTCTTC.

CDR3 nucleotides: TGTGCCAGCAGCGAAACAGGGCGATGGGATTCACCCCTCCACTTT. Translating it yields CASSETGRWDSPLHF. The chain joins TRBV6-5 to TRBJ1-6, with TRBD1 as a possible D gene (6 bases). Trimming stripped 6 bases from V and 8 bases from J, with 17 bases between. This CDR3 is built from 15 residues. Germline V gene sequence: CDR1 MNHEY, CDR2 SVGAGI.

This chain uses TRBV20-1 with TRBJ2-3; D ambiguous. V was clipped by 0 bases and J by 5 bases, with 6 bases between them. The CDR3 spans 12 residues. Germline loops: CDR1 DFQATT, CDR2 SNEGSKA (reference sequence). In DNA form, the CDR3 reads TGCAGTGCTAGAGATTTAGGAGATACGCAGTATTTT. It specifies CSARDLGDTQYF.

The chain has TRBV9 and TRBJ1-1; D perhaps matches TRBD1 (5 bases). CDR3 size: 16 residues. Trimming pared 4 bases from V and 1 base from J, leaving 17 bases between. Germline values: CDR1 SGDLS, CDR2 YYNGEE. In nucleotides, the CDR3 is TGTGCCAGCAGCCGTCCGTTGAGGGACCCGAACACTGAAGCTTTCTTT. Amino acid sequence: CASSRPLRDPNTEAFF.

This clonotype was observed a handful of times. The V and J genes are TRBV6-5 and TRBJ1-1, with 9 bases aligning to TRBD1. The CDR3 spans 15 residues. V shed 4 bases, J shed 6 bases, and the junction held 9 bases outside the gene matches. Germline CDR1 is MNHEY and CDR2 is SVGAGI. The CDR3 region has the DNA TGTGCCAGCAGTTCAACAGGGGGCGCGGGGTCTGAAGCTTTCTTT. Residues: CASSSTGGAGSEAFF.

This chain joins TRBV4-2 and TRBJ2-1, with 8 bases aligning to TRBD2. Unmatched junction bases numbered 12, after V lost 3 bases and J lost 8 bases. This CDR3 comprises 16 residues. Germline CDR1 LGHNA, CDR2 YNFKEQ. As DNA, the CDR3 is TGTGCCAGCAGCCAGGGTAGCGGGATGGTTACGCATGAGCAGTTCTTC. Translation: CASSQGSGMVTHEQFF.

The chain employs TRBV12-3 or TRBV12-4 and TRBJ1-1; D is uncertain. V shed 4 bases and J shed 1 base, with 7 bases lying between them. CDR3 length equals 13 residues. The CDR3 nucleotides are TGTGCCAGCAGTTGGCCGGGGAACACTGAAGCTTTCTTT. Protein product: CASSWPGNTEAFF.

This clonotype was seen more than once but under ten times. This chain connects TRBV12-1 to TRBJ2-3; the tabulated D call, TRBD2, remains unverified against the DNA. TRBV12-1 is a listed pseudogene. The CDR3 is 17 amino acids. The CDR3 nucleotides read TGTGCCAGCAGCTGGGCCCCGGAGCGGGGGGCCACAGATACGCAGTATTTT. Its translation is CASSWAPERGATDTQYF.

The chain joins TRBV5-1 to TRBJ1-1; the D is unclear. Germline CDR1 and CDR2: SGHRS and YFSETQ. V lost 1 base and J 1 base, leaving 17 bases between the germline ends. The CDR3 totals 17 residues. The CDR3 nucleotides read TGCGCCAGCAGCTTGAACCTTGGAGGCAGCGGGAACACTGAAGCTTTCTTT. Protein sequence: CASSLNLGGSGNTEAFF.

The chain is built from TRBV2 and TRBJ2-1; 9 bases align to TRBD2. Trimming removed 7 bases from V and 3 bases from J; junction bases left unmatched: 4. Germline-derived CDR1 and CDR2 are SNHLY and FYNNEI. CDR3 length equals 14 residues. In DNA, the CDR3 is TGTGCCAGCAAGACTAGCGGCTTCTACAATGAGCAGTTCTTC. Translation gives CASKTSGFYNEQFF.